This record looks at one T cell receptor (beta chain) sequence and its context. Its specificity is unknown. Unique molecular identifiers tagged the TCR beta cDNA libraries. Each sample of roughly 0.9 to 11 million input T cells yielded roughly 500,000 cDNA molecules, so each molecule approximated one T cell. One entry per CDR3 protein results from TCRdb running MiXCR on the PCR reads. This table holds about 540,000 distinct CDR3 sequences, 30% to 40% found once. This sample is drawn from a study of post-analysis software for immune sequencing data. Across the whole study: Both relapsing-remitting and secondary progressive multiple sclerosis featured among the disease courses, as did progressive-relapsing multiple sclerosis. Study conclusions and caveats: Those samples that were prepared in the same batch co-clustered strongly by F measure. Significantly decreased normalized Chao1 diversity was recorded for multiple sclerosis patients relative to controls.

The TCR originated in a girl under 18 with multiple sclerosis. Sequenced input: blood.

Written as DNA, the CDR3 is TGTGCCAGCAGCTTGTGGTTAGAGCAGCCCCAGCATTTT. Translating it yields CASSLWLEQPQHF. This rearrangement joins TRBV5-5 to TRBJ1-5; D is unclear. CDR1 is SGHKS, CDR2 YYEKEE, per germline (reference sequence). V lost 1 base, J lost 7 bases, and 9 bases lay in between. This CDR3 has 13 residues.